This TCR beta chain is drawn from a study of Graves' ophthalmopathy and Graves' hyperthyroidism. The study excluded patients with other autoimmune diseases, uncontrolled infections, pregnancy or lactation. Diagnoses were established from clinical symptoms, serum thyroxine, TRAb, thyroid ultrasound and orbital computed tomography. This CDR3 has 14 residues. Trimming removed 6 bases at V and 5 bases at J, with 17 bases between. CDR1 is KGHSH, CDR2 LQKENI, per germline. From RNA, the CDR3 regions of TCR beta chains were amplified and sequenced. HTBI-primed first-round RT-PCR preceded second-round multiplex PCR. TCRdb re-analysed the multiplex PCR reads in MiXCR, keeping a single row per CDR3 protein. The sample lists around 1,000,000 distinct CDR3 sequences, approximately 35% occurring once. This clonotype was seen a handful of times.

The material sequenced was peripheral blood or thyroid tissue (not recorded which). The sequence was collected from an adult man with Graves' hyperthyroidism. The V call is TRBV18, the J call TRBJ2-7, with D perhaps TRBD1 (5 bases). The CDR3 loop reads CASSGQGMMDEQYF. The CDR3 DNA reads TGTGCCAGCTCTGGGCAGGGTATGATGGACGAGCAGTACTTC.